The rows below give T cell receptor beta chains drawn from one sample of a study of shared clonotypes between healthy human individuals. The repertoire was sequenced with immunoSEQ multiplex PCR; TCRdb's copy has only in-frame clones and lacks some. In the table there are some 650,000 clones, 95% to 98% of which are singletons. Sample: naive CD4+ T cells sorted from blood. Every receptor here comes from a woman in her thirties in good health. CDR3s include the opening cysteine and the closing phenylalanine or tryptophan. The order of the fields is V gene, clone size, D gene, J gene, CDR3 DNA, CDR3 protein. A D gene is named only where the DNA matches it firmly. Not all rows give a size; the values are once, few, many and, for expanded clones, a class.

V gene: TRBV5-8; clone size: -; D gene: -; J gene: TRBJ2-7; CDR3 DNA: TGTGCCAGCAGCCCCTGGGGTACTACCTCCTACGAGCAGTACTTC; CDR3 protein: CASSPWGTTSYEQYF
V gene: TRBV7-2; clone size: -; D gene: -; J gene: TRBJ2-2; CDR3 DNA: TGTGCCAGCAGCTTAAATCTAGGGAGCACCGGGGAGCTGTTTTTT; CDR3 protein: CASSLNLGSTGELFF
V gene: TRBV7-6; clone size: -; D gene: -; J gene: TRBJ1-4; CDR3 DNA: TGTGCCAGCAGCTTAGGGCCCCTAAGGTCAACTAATGAAAAACTGTTTTTT; CDR3 protein: CASSLGPLRSTNEKLFF
V gene: TRBV27; clone size: -; D gene: -; J gene: TRBJ2-5; CDR3 DNA: TGTGCCAGCAGTTTATTCGGGGGAGAGACCCAGTACTTC; CDR3 protein: CASSLFGGETQYF
V gene: TRBV6-5; clone size: -; D gene: TRBD2; J gene: TRBJ2-7; CDR3 DNA: TGTGCCAGCAGCATTTCGGGGGGATCCTACGAGCAGTACTTC; CDR3 protein: CASSISGGSYEQYF
V gene: TRBV6-5; clone size: once; D gene: TRBD2; J gene: TRBJ2-3; CDR3 DNA: TGTGCCAGCAGTTACCAGCTAGCGGGATTACCAGATACGCAGTATTTT; CDR3 protein: CASSYQLAGLPDTQYF
V gene: TRBV5-1; clone size: -; D gene: TRBD1; J gene: TRBJ1-1; CDR3 DNA: TGCGCCAGCAGCCCATGGACAGGGGAACTTAGCACTAAAGCTTTCTTT; CDR3 protein: CASSPWTGELSTKAFF
V gene: TRBV7-3; clone size: -; D gene: -; J gene: TRBJ2-3; CDR3 DNA: TGTGCCAGCAGCTCCCCGATATATGGACCAGATACGCAGTATTTT; CDR3 protein: CASSSPIYGPDTQYF
V gene: TRBV28; clone size: -; D gene: TRBD1; J gene: TRBJ2-7; CDR3 DNA: TGTGCCAGCGGGTTGTCACAGGGGGGCTACGAGCAGTACTTC; CDR3 protein: CASGLSQGGYEQYF
V gene: TRBV19; clone size: -; D gene: TRBD1; J gene: TRBJ2-5; CDR3 DNA: TGTGCCAGTAGTATCAGGTCAGGGGGTGCGGAGACCCAGTACTTC; CDR3 protein: CASSIRSGGAETQYF
V gene: TRBV19; clone size: -; D gene: TRBD1; J gene: TRBJ1-2; CDR3 DNA: TGTGCCAGTAGTGTACAGGGGGCTAACTATGGCTACACCTTC; CDR3 protein: CASSVQGANYGYTF
V gene: TRBV4-1; clone size: -; D gene: TRBD2; J gene: TRBJ2-3; CDR3 DNA: TGCGCCAGCAGCCAACCCCTGCGGGGGACGTCTAGCACAGATACGCAGTATTTT; CDR3 protein: CASSQPLRGTSSTDTQYF
V gene: TRBV11-2; clone size: -; D gene: -; J gene: TRBJ2-7; CDR3 DNA: TGTGCCAGCAGCTTGCTATCGGGAGTAATCTACGAGCAGTACTTC; CDR3 protein: CASSLLSGVIYEQYF
V gene: TRBV7-9; clone size: -; D gene: -; J gene: TRBJ2-1; CDR3 DNA: TGTGCCAGCAGCGCGAACGGGATCTACAATGAGCAGTTCTTC; CDR3 protein: CASSANGIYNEQFF
V gene: TRBV5-1; clone size: -; D gene: TRBD2; J gene: TRBJ2-4; CDR3 DNA: TGCGCCAGCAGCTTGGCCAGGAGACTAGCGGGAGGGATTGGGGACATTCAGTACTTC; CDR3 protein: CASSLARRLAGGIGDIQYF
V gene: TRBV10-3; clone size: -; D gene: -; J gene: TRBJ1-1; CDR3 DNA: TGTGCCATCAGTGTTCTGAATGCTGCATCTGAAGCTTTCTTT; CDR3 protein: CAISVLNAASEAFF
V gene: TRBV27; clone size: -; D gene: -; J gene: TRBJ2-1; CDR3 DNA: TGTGCCAGCAGTTTCGAGGCCCTCACAAGGAATGAGCAGTTCTTC; CDR3 protein: CASSFEALTRNEQFF
V gene: TRBV11-3; clone size: once; D gene: -; J gene: TRBJ1-1; CDR3 DNA: TGTGCCAGCAGCTTAGATGGGTGGAACACTGAAGCTTTCTTT; CDR3 protein: CASSLDGWNTEAFF
V gene: TRBV28; clone size: -; D gene: -; J gene: TRBJ2-1; CDR3 DNA: TGTGCCAGCAGCGAACTAGCCCCAGGTAACTACAATGAGCAGTTCTTC; CDR3 protein: CASSELAPGNYNEQFF
V gene: TRBV7-8; clone size: -; D gene: -; J gene: TRBJ2-1; CDR3 DNA: TGTGCCAGCAGCCCGAGGACACTTTCGGGGAATGAGCAGTTCTTC; CDR3 protein: CASSPRTLSGNEQFF
V gene: TRBV5-5; clone size: -; D gene: -; J gene: TRBJ1-1; CDR3 DNA: TGTGCCAGCAGCAAGTGGACGCGGCTCAGGGGCCCTGAAGCTTTCTTT; CDR3 protein: CASSKWTRLRGPEAFF
V gene: TRBV6-1; clone size: -; D gene: -; J gene: TRBJ2-7; CDR3 DNA: TGTGCCAGCAGTGAAGCGGTTTTCTACGAGCAGTACTTC; CDR3 protein: CASSEAVFYEQYF
V gene: TRBV28; clone size: -; D gene: -; J gene: TRBJ2-3; CDR3 DNA: TGTGCCAGCAGTTTACGCGGGGTTGGCACAGATACGCAGTATTTT; CDR3 protein: CASSLRGVGTDTQYF
V gene: TRBV18; clone size: -; D gene: -; J gene: TRBJ1-5; CDR3 DNA: TGTGCCAGCTCACCTGGACGGGAAAATCAGCCCCAGCATTTT; CDR3 protein: CASSPGRENQPQHF
V gene: TRBV6-4; clone size: -; D gene: TRBD1; J gene: TRBJ1-2; CDR3 DNA: TGTGCCAGCAGTGAATCCGGGACAGGGGCAACTTTCTATGGCTACACCTTC; CDR3 protein: CASSESGTGATFYGYTF
V gene: TRBV29-1; clone size: -; D gene: -; J gene: TRBJ2-1; CDR3 DNA: TGCAGCGTTGAGCACTCAGGCCATGAGCAGTTCTTC; CDR3 protein: CSVEHSGHEQFF
V gene: TRBV27; clone size: -; D gene: TRBD2; J gene: TRBJ2-7; CDR3 DNA: TGTGCCAGCAGCAAGAGTAGCGGGAGAGCCTACGAGCAGTACTTC; CDR3 protein: CASSKSSGRAYEQYF
V gene: TRBV4-1; clone size: once; D gene: -; J gene: TRBJ2-7; CDR3 DNA: TGCGCCAGCAGCCATAGAGCGGGCGCCTACGAGCAGTACTTC; CDR3 protein: CASSHRAGAYEQYF
V gene: TRBV5-1; clone size: -; D gene: TRBD1; J gene: TRBJ1-4; CDR3 DNA: TGCGCCAGCAGCTCGGGACAGGGGGCGAGTGAAAAACTGTTTTTT; CDR3 protein: CASSSGQGASEKLFF
V gene: TRBV4-2; clone size: -; D gene: TRBD1; J gene: TRBJ1-6; CDR3 DNA: TGTGCCAGCAGCCAAGAGGGCCTACAGGGGGCGAGTTCACCCCTCCACTTT; CDR3 protein: CASSQEGLQGASSPLHF
V gene: TRBV7-3; clone size: -; D gene: -; J gene: TRBJ1-1; CDR3 DNA: TGTGCCAGCAGCTTAACCCAGGGGTCAACTGAAGCTTTCTTT; CDR3 protein: CASSLTQGSTEAFF
V gene: TRBV6-6; clone size: -; D gene: -; J gene: TRBJ1-5; CDR3 DNA: TGTGCCAGCACCCCGGGGGAGGGGATAACCAATCAGCCCCAGCATTTT; CDR3 protein: CASTPGEGITNQPQHF
V gene: TRBV6-1; clone size: few; D gene: -; J gene: TRBJ1-5; CDR3 DNA: TGTGCCAGCAGTGCCTGGAGCAATCAGCCCCAGCATTTT; CDR3 protein: CASSAWSNQPQHF
V gene: TRBV7-9; clone size: -; D gene: -; J gene: TRBJ2-7; CDR3 DNA: TGTGCCAGCAGCTTAGACAGCGAGCAGTACTTC; CDR3 protein: CASSLDSEQYF
V gene: TRBV7-6; clone size: -; D gene: TRBD1; J gene: TRBJ2-7; CDR3 DNA: TGTGCCAGCAGCTTAGCGTCAGGGGGCAACTACGAGCAGTACTTC; CDR3 protein: CASSLASGGNYEQYF
V gene: TRBV19; clone size: -; D gene: -; J gene: TRBJ2-7; CDR3 DNA: TGTGCCAGTAGTATCAACTTCGGCCCCTACGAGCAGTACTTC; CDR3 protein: CASSINFGPYEQYF
V gene: TRBV5-6; clone size: -; D gene: -; J gene: TRBJ1-1; CDR3 DNA: TGTGCCAGCAGCGCTTCGAACACTGAAGCTTTCTTT; CDR3 protein: CASSASNTEAFF
V gene: TRBV28; clone size: -; D gene: TRBD2; J gene: TRBJ2-1; CDR3 DNA: TGTGCCAGCAGTTTTCCCCTGGGACTAGCGGGAGGAACGGGGCAGTTCTTC; CDR3 protein: CASSFPLGLAGGTGQFF
V gene: TRBV11-2; clone size: -; D gene: -; J gene: TRBJ2-7; CDR3 DNA: TGTGCCAGCAGCGCGGGACAGCGACGATTTGCGCAGTACTTC; CDR3 protein: CASSAGQRRFAQYF
V gene: TRBV14; clone size: -; D gene: -; J gene: TRBJ2-7; CDR3 DNA: TGTGCCAGCAGCCAACAGGGCTACGAGCAGTACTTC; CDR3 protein: CASSQQGYEQYF
V gene: TRBV9; clone size: once; D gene: TRBD1; J gene: TRBJ2-1; CDR3 DNA: TGTGCCAGCAGCGCAAGTGGACAGGGGGTGCAGTTCTTC; CDR3 protein: CASSASGQGVQFF
V gene: TRBV6-1; clone size: -; D gene: -; J gene: TRBJ2-7; CDR3 DNA: TGTGCCAGCAGTGAAGCCTTGAGGATCGAGCAGTACTTC; CDR3 protein: CASSEALRIEQYF
V gene: TRBV6-1; clone size: -; D gene: -; J gene: TRBJ2-7; CDR3 DNA: TGTGCCAGCAGTGAGCGGGACAGCGGGATTTACGAGCAGTACTTC; CDR3 protein: CASSERDSGIYEQYF
V gene: TRBV6-4; clone size: -; D gene: TRBD2; J gene: TRBJ2-1; CDR3 DNA: TGTGCCAGCAGCCGGACTAGCGGGAGGTGGAATGAGCAGTTCTTC; CDR3 protein: CASSRTSGRWNEQFF
V gene: TRBV5-4; clone size: -; D gene: -; J gene: TRBJ1-2; CDR3 DNA: TGTGCCAGCAGCTCGGGCCGGGGTAACTATGGCTACACCTTC; CDR3 protein: CASSSGRGNYGYTF
V gene: TRBV4-1; clone size: -; D gene: TRBD2; J gene: TRBJ2-2; CDR3 DNA: TGCGCCAGCAGCCGGCCCGGGGGGGCCGGGGAGCTGTTTTTT; CDR3 protein: CASSRPGGAGELFF